This T cell receptor beta chain was captured in a study of a mutant IDH1 vaccine in newly diagnosed glioma. Study in general: Prior therapy was radiotherapy, temozolomide, or both; most received both.

Time point: baseline, week 1 (first vaccination visit). Described treatment: pre-vaccination baseline after standard-of-care therapy. Diagnosis in the donors showed new WHO grade 3 or 4 astrocytomas that were IDH1-mutant and ATRX-lost. This table comes from immunoSEQ multiplex PCR, and its TCRdb copy is limited to in-frame clones, with some not included. Altogether approximately 36,000 clones are present, 92% being singletons, with the ten largest covering more than 15%. This sequence was found in a man between 18 and 29 years old with glioma. The sample was PBMCs, taken from a glioma patient treated with radiotherapy, temozolomide or both.

For the CDR3, the DNA is TGTGCCAGTAGTATATACACGAATGAGCAGTTCTTC. Its translation is CASSIYTNEQFF. This sequence joins TRBV19 and TRBJ2-1; the D is unclear. This CDR3 is built from 12 residues. The germline V and J ends were trimmed by 2 bases and 7 bases, with 6 bases remaining between them. Germline CDR1 reads LNHDA; CDR2 reads SQIVND (reference sequence).